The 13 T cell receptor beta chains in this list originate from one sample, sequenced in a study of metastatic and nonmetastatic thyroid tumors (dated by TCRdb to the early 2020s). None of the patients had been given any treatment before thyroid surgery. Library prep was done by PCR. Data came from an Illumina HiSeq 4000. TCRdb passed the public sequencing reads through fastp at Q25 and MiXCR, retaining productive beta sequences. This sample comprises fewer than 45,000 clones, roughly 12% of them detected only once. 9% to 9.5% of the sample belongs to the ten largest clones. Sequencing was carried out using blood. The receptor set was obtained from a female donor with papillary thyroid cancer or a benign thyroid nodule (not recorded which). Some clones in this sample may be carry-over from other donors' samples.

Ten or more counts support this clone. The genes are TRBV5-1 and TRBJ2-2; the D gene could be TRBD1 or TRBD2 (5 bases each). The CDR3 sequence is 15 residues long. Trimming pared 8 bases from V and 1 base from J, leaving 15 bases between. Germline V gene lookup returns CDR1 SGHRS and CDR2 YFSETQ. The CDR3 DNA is TGCGCCAGTTCCCGAGGGACCGAGAACACCGGGGAGCTGTTTTTT. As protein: CASSRGTENTGELFF.

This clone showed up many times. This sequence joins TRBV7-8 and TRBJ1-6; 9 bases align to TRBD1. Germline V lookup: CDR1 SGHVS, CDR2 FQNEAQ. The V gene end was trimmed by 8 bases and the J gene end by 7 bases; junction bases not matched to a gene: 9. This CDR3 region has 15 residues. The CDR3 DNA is TGTGCCAGCGGGCCACAGGGGGCGCCGAATTCACCCCTCCACTTT. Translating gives CASGPQGAPNSPLHF. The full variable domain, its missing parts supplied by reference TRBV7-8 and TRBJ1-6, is GAGVSQSPRYKVAKRGQDVALRCDPISGHVSLFWYQQALGQGPEFLTYFQNEAQLDKSGLPSDRFFAERPEGSVSTLKIQRTQQEDSAVYLCASGPQGAPNSPLHFGNGTRLTVT.

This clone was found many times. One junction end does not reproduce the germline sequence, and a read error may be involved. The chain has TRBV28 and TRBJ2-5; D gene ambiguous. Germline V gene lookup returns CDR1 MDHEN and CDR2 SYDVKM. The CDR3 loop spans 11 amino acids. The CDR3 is CASSSQESRDF. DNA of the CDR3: TGTGCCAGCAGTTCCCAGGAGTCCCGGGACTTC.

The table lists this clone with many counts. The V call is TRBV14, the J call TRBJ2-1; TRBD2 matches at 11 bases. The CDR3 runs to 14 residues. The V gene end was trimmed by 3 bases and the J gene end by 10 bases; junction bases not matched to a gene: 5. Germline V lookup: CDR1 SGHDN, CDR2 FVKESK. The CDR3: CASSQLRLAGEQFF. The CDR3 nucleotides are TGTGCCAGCAGCCAGCTACGACTAGCGGGAGAGCAGTTCTTC.

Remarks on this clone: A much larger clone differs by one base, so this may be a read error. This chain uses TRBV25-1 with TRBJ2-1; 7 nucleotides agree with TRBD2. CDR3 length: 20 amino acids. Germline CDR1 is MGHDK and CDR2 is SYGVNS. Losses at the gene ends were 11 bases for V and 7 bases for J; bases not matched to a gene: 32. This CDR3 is CAAQGRTPLVASMGGNEQFF. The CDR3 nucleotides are TGTGCCGCCCAGGGACGGACCCCCCTCGTCGCCTCCATGGGGGGGAATGAGCAGTTCTTC.

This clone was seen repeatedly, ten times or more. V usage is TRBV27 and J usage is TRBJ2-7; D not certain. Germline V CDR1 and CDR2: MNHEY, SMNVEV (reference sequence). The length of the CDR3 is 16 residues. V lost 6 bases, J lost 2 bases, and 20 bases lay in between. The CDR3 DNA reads TGTGCCAGCAGCGACCAAACGACTCCCTCCCCCTACGAGCAGTACTTC. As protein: CASSDQTTPSPYEQYF.

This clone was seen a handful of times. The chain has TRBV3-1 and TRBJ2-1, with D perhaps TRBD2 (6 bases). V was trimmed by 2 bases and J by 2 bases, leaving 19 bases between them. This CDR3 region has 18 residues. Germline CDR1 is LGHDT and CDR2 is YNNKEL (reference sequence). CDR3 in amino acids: CASSQLGRRLRTYNEQFF. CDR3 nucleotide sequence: TGTGCCAGCAGCCAACTAGGGAGGCGGCTTCGAACCTACAATGAGCAGTTCTTC.

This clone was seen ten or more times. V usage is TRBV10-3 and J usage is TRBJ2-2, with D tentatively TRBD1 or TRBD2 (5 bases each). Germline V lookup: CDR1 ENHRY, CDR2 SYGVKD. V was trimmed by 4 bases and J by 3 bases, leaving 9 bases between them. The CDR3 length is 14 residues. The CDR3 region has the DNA TGTGCCATCAGTGCGGGACCGTACACCGGGGAGCTGTTTTTT. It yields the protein CAISAGPYTGELFF.

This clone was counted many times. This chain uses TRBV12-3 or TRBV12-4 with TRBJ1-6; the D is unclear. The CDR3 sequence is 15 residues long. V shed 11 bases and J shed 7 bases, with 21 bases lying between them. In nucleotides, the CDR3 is TGTGCCTCCGCACAAGCCGGGAACCCCAATTCACCCCTCCACTTT. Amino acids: CASAQAGNPNSPLHF.

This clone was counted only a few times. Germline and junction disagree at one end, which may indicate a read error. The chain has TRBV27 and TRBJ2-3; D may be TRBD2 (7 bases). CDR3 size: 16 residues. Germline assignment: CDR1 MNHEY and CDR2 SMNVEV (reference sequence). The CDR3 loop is CASGSRLAGGTDTQYF. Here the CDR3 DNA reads TGTGCCAGCGGTTCCAGACTAGCCGGGGGCACAGATACACAGTATTTT.

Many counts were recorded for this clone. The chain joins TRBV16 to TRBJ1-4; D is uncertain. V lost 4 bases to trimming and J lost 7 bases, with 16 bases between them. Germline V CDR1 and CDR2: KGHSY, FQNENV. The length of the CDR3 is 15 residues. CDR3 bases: TGTGCCAGCAGCCCGTTGACCCCGAGCCGTGAAAAACTGTTTTTT. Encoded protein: CASSPLTPSREKLFF.

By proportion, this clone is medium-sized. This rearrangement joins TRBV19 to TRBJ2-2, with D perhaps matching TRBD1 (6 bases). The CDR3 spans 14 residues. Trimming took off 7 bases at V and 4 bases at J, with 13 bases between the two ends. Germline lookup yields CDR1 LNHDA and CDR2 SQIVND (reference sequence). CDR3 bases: TGTGCCAGTACAGGGGATTTATTCACCGGGGAGCTGTTTTTT. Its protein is CASTGDLFTGELFF.

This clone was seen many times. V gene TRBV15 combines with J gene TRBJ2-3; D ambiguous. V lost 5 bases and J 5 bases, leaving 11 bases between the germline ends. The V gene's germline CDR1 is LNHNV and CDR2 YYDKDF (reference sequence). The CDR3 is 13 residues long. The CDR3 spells CATSVERGDTQYF. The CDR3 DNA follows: TGTGCCACCAGCGTGGAGCGTGGAGATACGCAGTATTTT.